These 11 T cell receptor beta chains originate from one sample sequenced in a study of T cells in localized non-small cell lung cancer. The data were produced by immunoSEQ multiplex PCR, yet TCRdb's version contains in-frame clones alone and is incomplete. In the table there are 45,000 to 60,000 clones, about nine tenths of which are singletons. The source was peripheral blood, collected before any cancer treatment. The receptors were sampled from a woman aged 35 to 70 with stage I lung adenocarcinoma.

This rearrangement joins TRBV6-5 to TRBJ1-3; D not certain. Per germline, CDR1 MNHEY and CDR2 SVGAGI. The CDR3 covers 15 residues. Trimming removed 6 bases at V and 0 bases at J, with 12 bases between. In DNA, the CDR3 is TGTGCCAGCAGAGGCCCAAGGATCTCTGGAAACACCATATATTTT. Translation gives CASRGPRISGNTIYF.

This clone was counted once. The chain links TRBV5-8 to TRBJ2-2, with 12 bases that match TRBD2. V lost 4 bases, J lost 4 bases, and 5 bases stayed unmatched. The CDR3 covers 16 residues. CDR1 is SGHTS, CDR2 YDEGEE, per germline. The CDR3 bases are TGTGCCAGCAGCCTGAGACTAGCGGGGGTCACCGGGGAGCTGTTTTTT. Its translation: CASSLRLAGVTGELFF.

This clone appeared a single time. The V and J genes are TRBV6-6 and TRBJ1-5; D ambiguous. Germline CDR1 reads MNHNY; CDR2 reads SVGAGI (reference sequence). The CDR3 spans 13 residues. Trimming took 6 bases from V and 5 from J, leaving 11 bases between them. This CDR3 reads CASRIGKDQPQHF. CDR3 sequence (DNA): TGTGCCAGCAGAATAGGGAAGGATCAGCCCCAGCATTTT.

In DNA form, the CDR3 reads TGTGCCAGCAGCGTCAAGGACCTCGGCAGAGGGGGCTACACCTTC. Translating gives CASSVKDLGRGGYTF. The rearrangement uses TRBV9 and TRBJ1-2; D is undetermined. This CDR3 region has 15 residues. Germline CDR1 SGDLS, CDR2 YYNGEE. V lost 2 bases and J lost 8, with 19 bases in between. The full variable domain, completed using reference TRBV9 and TRBJ1-2, is DSGVTQTPKHLITATGQRVTLRCSPRSGDLSVYWYQQSLDQGLQFLIQYYNGEERAKGNILERFSAQQFPDLHSELNLSSLELGDSALYFCASSVKDLGRGGYTFGSGTRLTVV.

The chain couples TRBV4-1 to TRBJ2-7; TRBD1 matches 10 bases. The CDR3 has 15 amino acids. CDR1 is MGHRA and CDR2 is YSYEKL in the germline V gene. After removal of 3 bases from V and 6 bases from J, the junction contained 8 bases not matched to a gene. The CDR3 region has the DNA TGCGCCAGCAGCCAGTCGGGGACAGGGGTTTCCGAGCAGTACTTC. Its translation is CASSQSGTGVSEQYF.

The chain employs TRBV29-1 and TRBJ1-2, with D uncertain. The CDR3 consists of 11 residues. The germline gives CDR1 SQVTM, CDR2 ANQGSEA. V was clipped by 4 bases and J by 4 bases, with 7 bases between them. CDR3 sequence (DNA): TGCAGCGTTGGGCTTGGCTATGGCTACACCTTC. Its translation is CSVGLGYGYTF.

The chain has TRBV30 and TRBJ2-1, with 9 bases aligning to TRBD2. V shed 5 bases and J 5 bases; nucleotides not matched to a gene: 4. The CDR3 totals 13 residues. Germline V gene data show CDR1 as GTSNPN and CDR2 as SVGIG (reference sequence). CDR3 amino acids: CAWGGGADNEQFF. The DNA for the CDR3 is TGTGCCTGGGGCGGGGGGGCCGACAATGAGCAGTTCTTC.

The gene calls are TRBV21-1 and TRBJ2-3; the table gives TRBD2 as D, unverified against the DNA. TRBV21-1 is listed as a pseudogene. The CDR3 length is 17 residues. The CDR3, as DNA: TGTGCCAGCAGCAAGACTAGCGGGGGTCTGCCGGTGGATACGCAGTATTTT. It yields the protein CASSKTSGGLPVDTQYF.

V is TRBV28 and J is TRBJ1-1, with D possibly TRBD1 on 5 matching bases. The germline V and J ends were trimmed by 6 bases and 0 bases, with 14 bases remaining between them. This CDR3 has 15 amino acids. Germline V gives CDR1 MDHEN, CDR2 SYDVKM. The CDR3 protein is CASSSGQALNTEAFF. Here the CDR3 DNA reads TGTGCCAGCAGCTCCGGACAAGCCTTGAACACTGAAGCTTTCTTT.

This chain links TRBV7-8 with TRBJ2-5, with 11 bases lining up with TRBD1. Germline V gives CDR1 SGHVS, CDR2 FQNEAQ. The CDR3 covers 15 residues. V lost 5 bases to trimming and J lost 4 bases; unmatched junction nucleotides: 6. CDR3 sequence reads: CASSRGQGAPETQYF. CDR3 bases: TGTGCCAGCAGCCGAGGACAGGGGGCCCCAGAGACCCAGTACTTC.

DNA for the CDR3: TGTGCCAGCTCACCAGAGGATTCCAACTATGGCTACACCTTC. Amino acids: CASSPEDSNYGYTF. The J gene is TRBJ1-2, the V gene TRBV18; D unresolved. CDR3 length: 14 residues. Germline loops: CDR1 KGHSH, CDR2 LQKENI. V lost 2 bases and J lost 2, with 9 bases in between.